This T cell receptor (beta chain) derives from a study of tissue T cells after allogeneic stem cell transplantation. Study outcomes and limitations: In patients and mice, blood and spleen missed much of tissue repertoire.

Looked up from germline, CDR1 is NSHNY and CDR2 is SYGAGN. This CDR3 has 16 residues. The V segment lost 3 bases and the J segment 0 bases; nucleotides outside the gene matches: 6. Data came from immunoSEQ multiplex PCR; TCRdb stores just in-frame clones and leaves some out. Seen here are approximately 20,000 clones, almost 70% observed once, and the top ten hold approximately 0.42%. As concerns this clone: The antigen is not known. Gene labels here are mouse ones. The missing CDR3 end, 1 residue past where the read stops, is filled in from the germline J gene.

The clonotype comes from a female BALB/c mouse in good health. Strain MHC haplotype: H2-d. This chain uses TRBV13-1 with TRBJ1-3, with 7 bases fitting TRBD1. What was sequenced was blood. The CDR3 loop is CASSGGTGDSGNTLYF. The sequenced CDR3 bases are TGTGCCAGCAGTGGAGGTACAGGGGATTCTGGAAATACGCTCTAT.